Below, one T cell receptor beta chain is given with its context. Its antigen is not identified. These data originate in a study of T cell repertoires in cytomegalovirus infection. TCRdb independently ran MiXCR on the reads; one entry per CDR3 protein. The data show roughly 990,000 distinct CDR3 sequences, with roughly 30% seen just once and about an eighth held by the top ten. Overall study findings and caveats: There were carriers of CMV plus the relevant HLA, and cumulative public TCR beta family frequency identified them.

The CDR3 totals 12 residues. Germline CDR1 is LNHDA and CDR2 is SQIVND (reference sequence). Trimming left V 3 bases short and J 11 bases short, with 13 bases between. The sample here was cultured CD8+ T cells from PBMCs, taken from culture after CMV antigen stimulation. The receptor was isolated from a human donor in good health (CMV status not recorded). Some clones in this sample may be carry-over from other donors' samples. The J gene is TRBJ1-1, the V gene TRBV19; unclear D gene. The CDR3 sequence is CASSIGSDRAFF. The CDR3 nucleotides read TGTGCCAGTAGTATCGGATCCGACCGGGCTTTCTTT.